The rows below give T cell receptor beta chains drawn from one sample of a study of glioma-infiltrating T cells after dendritic cell vaccination. The repertoire was sequenced with immunoSEQ multiplex PCR; TCRdb's copy has only in-frame clones and lacks some. The sample has 90,000 or so clones, more than 70% seen once. Sequencing was performed on blood, taken before dendritic cell vaccination. The receptor set was obtained from a human donor with glioblastoma. CDR3s include the opening cysteine and the closing phenylalanine or tryptophan. The D gene is left open where the match is weak. Expanded clones are given a class, and other clones once, few, many or no size at all.

once | TRBJ2-1 | TRBV4-3 | TRBD2 | CASSHHAGVGNNEQFF | TGCGCCAGCAGCCACCACGCGGGGGTCGGGAACAATGAGCAGTTCTTC
- | TRBJ2-7 | TRBV19 | TRBD1 | CASSPTGTGDYEQYF | TGTGCCAGTAGTCCTACGGGGACAGGGGACTACGAGCAGTACTTC
- | TRBJ2-7 | TRBV11-2 | TRBD2 | CASSSRLAGPSYEQYF | TGTGCCAGCAGCTCCCGACTAGCGGGCCCCTCCTACGAGCAGTACTTC
- | TRBJ2-5 | TRBV15 | - | CATSRGRGPQETQYF | TGTGCCACCAGCAGGGGGCGGGGGCCGCAAGAGACCCAGTACTTC
- | TRBJ1-5 | TRBV4-1 | - | CASSHRNNQPQHF | TGCGCCAGCAGCCACAGGAATAATCAGCCCCAGCATTTT
- | TRBJ1-1 | TRBV5-5 | TRBD1 | CASSHRGTEAFF | TGTGCCAGCAGCCACAGGGGTACTGAAGCTTTCTTT
- | TRBJ1-2 | TRBV30 | - | CAWTQSFGGGYTF | TGTGCCTGGACACAGTCCTTTGGGGGGGGCTACACCTTC
- | TRBJ1-1 | TRBV11-2 | TRBD1 | CATRTGANTEAFF | TGTGCCACCCGCACAGGGGCAAACACTGAAGCTTTCTTT
- | TRBJ2-5 | TRBV5-1 | - | CASSLEYGGTAQETQYF | TGCGCCAGCAGCTTGGAGTATGGCGGGACAGCTCAAGAGACCCAGTACTTC
once | TRBJ2-3 | TRBV2 | - | CASSVRGDTQYF | TGTGCCAGCAGTGTACGAGGGGATACGCAGTATTTT
- | TRBJ1-5 | TRBV7-2 | TRBD1 | CASSSTGFDQPQHF | TGTGCCAGCAGCTCGACAGGGTTTGATCAGCCCCAGCATTTT
- | TRBJ2-2 | TRBV7-9 | - | CASSLGLAAGELFF | TGTGCCAGCAGCTTGGGACTGGCAGCCGGGGAGCTGTTTTTT
- | TRBJ2-1 | TRBV5-4 | TRBD2 | CASSLSGRINEQFF | TGTGCCAGCAGCCTTAGCGGGAGGATAAATGAGCAGTTCTTC
- | TRBJ1-2 | TRBV6-1 | - | CAAHDPGVGGYTF | TGTGCCGCCCATGACCCGGGGGTGGGTGGCTACACCTTC
- | TRBJ1-2 | TRBV7-2 | TRBD1 | CASSPQPPSQGARGYTF | TGTGCCAGCAGCCCCCAACCCCCTTCTCAGGGGGCGCGAGGCTACACCTTC
- | TRBJ1-1 | TRBV6-6 | - | CASSYSPGRAFF | TGTGCCAGCAGTTACTCCCCAGGCCGTGCTTTCTTT
- | TRBJ2-2 | TRBV2 | TRBD2 | CASSEARLAGGKNTGELFF | TGTGCCAGCAGTGAAGCGCGACTAGCGGGAGGGAAGAACACCGGGGAGCTGTTTTTT
- | TRBJ2-7 | TRBV28 | - | CASSQIQGNEQYF | TGTGCCAGCAGCCAAATACAGGGAAACGAGCAGTACTTC
- | TRBJ2-7 | TRBV12-5 | TRBD1 | CASGRDSLGEQYF | TGTGCTAGTGGCCGGGACAGTTTAGGCGAGCAGTACTTC
- | TRBJ1-2 | TRBV4-1 | TRBD1 | CASSKLPGQGGGGYTF | TGCGCCAGCAGCAAACTGCCGGGACAGGGAGGCGGTGGCTACACCTTC
few | TRBJ2-1 | TRBV2 | TRBD2 | CASREGTSGPYNEQFF | TGTGCCAGCAGGGAGGGGACTAGCGGGCCCTACAATGAGCAGTTCTTC
- | TRBJ2-7 | TRBV27 | TRBD2 | CAIQIAGAYEQYF | TGTGCCATCCAGATAGCGGGAGCCTACGAGCAGTACTTC
- | TRBJ2-5 | TRBV7-2 | TRBD2 | CASSLTSGAQETQYF | TGTGCCAGCAGCCTGACTAGCGGAGCCCAAGAGACCCAGTACTTC
- | TRBJ2-7 | TRBV7-3 | - | CASSLTVSSYEQYF | TGTGCCAGCAGCTTAACCGTTAGCTCCTACGAGCAGTACTTC
- | TRBJ2-5 | TRBV9 | TRBD2 | CASSVGTSGGVQETQYF | TGTGCCAGCAGCGTAGGGACTAGCGGGGGGGTCCAAGAGACCCAGTACTTC
- | TRBJ2-5 | TRBV9 | TRBD2 | CASSVGQRGGGETQYF | TGTGCCAGCAGCGTCGGCCAGCGGGGGGGTGGGGAGACCCAGTACTTC
- | TRBJ1-1 | TRBV29-1 | - | CSVGRGWLNTEAFF | TGCAGCGTTGGCAGGGGCTGGCTGAACACTGAAGCTTTCTTT
- | TRBJ2-7 | TRBV6-6 | - | CASRRGLDEQYF | TGTGCCAGCAGGCGGGGGCTTGACGAGCAGTACTTC
- | TRBJ2-3 | TRBV27 | TRBD1 | CASSFGTGGINTQYF | TGTGCCAGCAGTTTTGGGACAGGGGGCATAAATACGCAGTATTTT